The next 29 T cell receptor beta chains were all read from a single sample in a study of blood T cell repertoires in COVID-19. Some clones are missing from TCRdb's copy, which holds only in-frame ones; the method was immunoSEQ multiplex PCR. The table lists over 450,000 clones, nearly 90% of them singletons. The specimen was peripheral blood. These receptors were taken from a man aged 18 to 35 with COVID-19, enrolled during active disease.

This clone is a singleton in its sample. This chain links TRBV6-6 with TRBJ1-4; 10 bases fit TRBD1. The CDR3 consists of 15 residues. CDR1 and CDR2 from the germline V gene are MNHNY and SVGAGI (reference sequence). With 6 bases clipped from V and 8 bases from J, the junction kept 9 bases outside the gene matches. Written as DNA, the CDR3 is TGTGCCAGCAGGGCCGACAGGGGGCTAATAGAAAAACTGTTTTTT. Translated: CASRADRGLIEKLFF.

The sample holds one count of this clone. The chain carries TRBV12-3 or TRBV12-4 and TRBJ2-1; 10 bases agree with TRBD2. V lost 6 bases, J lost 10 bases, and 6 bases stayed unmatched. The CDR3 extends over 13 amino acids. CDR3 region: CASSPGLAPEQFF. The CDR3 DNA is TGTGCCAGCAGCCCGGGACTAGCGCCAGAGCAGTTCTTC.

The chain has TRBV6-6 and TRBJ1-4, with unresolved D. The CDR3 loop spans 12 amino acids. Trimming stripped 2 bases from V and 11 bases from J, with 9 bases between. Germline CDR1 is MNHNY and CDR2 is SVGAGI (reference sequence). The CDR3 DNA reads as TGTGCCAGCAGTTACATGGACTCCAAACTGTTTTTT. Amino acids: CASSYMDSKLFF.

This clone was detected a few times. This chain links TRBV7-9 with TRBJ1-2, with 7 bases that match TRBD1. This CDR3 comprises 14 residues. The germline gives CDR1 SEHNR, CDR2 FQNEAQ (reference sequence). Losses at the gene ends were 4 bases for V and 7 bases for J; bases not matched to a gene: 9. The CDR3, as DNA: TGTGCCAGCAGCTCGGAGGGGGCCTCGAGTGGCTACACCTTC. It encodes CASSSEGASSGYTF.

The rearrangement links TRBV10-3 to TRBJ1-4; 7 nucleotides match TRBD1. Germline V gives CDR1 ENHRY, CDR2 SYGVKD. The CDR3 covers 15 residues. V lost 0 bases to trimming and J lost 8 bases; unmatched junction nucleotides: 6. Written as DNA, the CDR3 is TGTGCCATCAGTGAGTCGACAGGGCGGGACGAAAAACTGTTTTTT. Translating it yields CAISESTGRDEKLFF.

The J gene is TRBJ2-6, the V gene TRBV2; TRBD2 matches at 7 bases. Losses at the gene ends were 9 bases for V and 5 bases for J; bases not matched to a gene: 13. This CDR3 is built from 16 residues. Germline assignment: CDR1 SNHLY and CDR2 FYNNEI. CDR3 nucleotide sequence: TGTGCCAGAGGGCCCGGGGGGAAAAAGCGGGCCAACGTCCTGACTTTC. This translates into CARGPGGKKRANVLTF.

In this sample, this clone turned up once. This chain uses TRBV5-6 with TRBJ1-6; no clear D. The V end was cut by 0 bases, the J end by 4 bases, with 8 bases between. The CDR3 runs to 15 residues. Germline values: CDR1 SGHDT, CDR2 YYEEEE. The CDR3 DNA follows: TGTGCCAGCAGCTTGGAGAGAACTTATAATTCACCCCTCCACTTT. Amino acid sequence: CASSLERTYNSPLHF.

This clone was detected once. The V call is TRBV6-4, the J call TRBJ2-7, with TRBD2 matching over 12 bases. The junction had 8 bases not matched to a gene; V was cut back by 6 bases and J by 2 bases. CDR1 is MRHNA, CDR2 SNTAGT, per germline. The CDR3 consists of 16 residues. The CDR3 is CASSALAGGSPYEQYF. The CDR3 nucleotides read TGTGCCAGCAGCGCACTAGCGGGAGGCTCCCCCTACGAGCAGTACTTC.

This chain uses TRBV19 with TRBJ1-2, with D possibly being TRBD1 (5 bases). This CDR3 contains 15 residues. V lost 0 bases and J lost 2, with 10 bases in between. Germline assignment: CDR1 LNHDA and CDR2 SQIVND (reference sequence). CDR3 sequence: CASSIDLRGNYGYTF. The CDR3 DNA reads as TGTGCCAGTAGTATAGATCTTAGGGGCAACTATGGCTACACCTTC.

CDR3 nucleotide sequence: TGTGCCAGCAGCCTACGGACAGGCGGAAACACCATATATTTT. Translation: CASSLRTGGNTIYF. This rearrangement joins TRBV7-9 to TRBJ1-3, with 7 bases matching TRBD1. CDR1 SEHNR and CDR2 FQNEAQ come from the germline V gene (reference sequence). CDR3 length equals 14 residues. The junction had 5 bases not matched to a gene; V was cut back by 5 bases and J by 4 bases.

This chain connects TRBV5-3 to TRBJ2-5, with 14 nucleotides matching TRBD2. TRBV5-3 is an ORF, with its function uncertain. V lost 3 bases to trimming and J lost 4 bases; unmatched junction nucleotides: 11. CDR3 length: 18 residues. In DNA form, the CDR3 reads TGTGCCAGAAGCTCACTATTATTCGGGACTAGCGGGGGAGAGACCCAGTACTTC. Protein product: CARSSLLFGTSGGETQYF.

This rearrangement joins TRBV5-3 to TRBJ2-7, with TRBD1 matching 7 bases. TRBV5-3 is treated as an ORF (open reading frame) with a function not yet certain. The length of the CDR3 is 14 residues. V lost 4 bases, J lost 5 bases, and 9 bases stayed unmatched. CDR3 residues: CARSLLQGPDEQYF. Here the CDR3 DNA reads TGTGCCAGAAGCCTGTTACAGGGGCCAGACGAGCAGTACTTC.

V usage is TRBV29-1 and J usage is TRBJ1-4, with 10 bases that match TRBD1. Germline lookup yields CDR1 SQVTM and CDR2 ANQGSEA. The CDR3 is made up of 15 amino acids. The V segment lost 0 bases and the J segment 10 bases; nucleotides outside the gene matches: 8. The CDR3 reads CSVEDLGTGAGKLFF. As DNA, the CDR3 is TGCAGCGTTGAAGATCTTGGGACAGGGGCGGGAAAACTGTTTTTT.

V usage is TRBV6-2 or TRBV6-3 and J usage is TRBJ2-1, with D perhaps matching TRBD2 (6 bases). Trimming took off 2 bases at V and 0 bases at J, with 11 bases between the two ends. CDR3 size: 16 residues. Germline V gives CDR1 MNHEY, CDR2 SVGEGT. CDR3 residues: CASSYELASSYNEQFF. CDR3 coding DNA: TGTGCCAGCAGTTACGAGCTAGCGAGCTCCTACAATGAGCAGTTCTTC.

The chain has TRBV2 and TRBJ1-5; 8 bases line up with TRBD1. The germline gives CDR1 SNHLY, CDR2 FYNNEI. V trimming: 6 bases; J trimming: 2 bases; junction bases outside the gene matches: 3. The CDR3 is 14 amino acids. The CDR3 bases are TGTGCCAGCAGCATGACAGGGGGCAATCAGCCCCAGCATTTT. Translating gives CASSMTGGNQPQHF.

This chain uses TRBV5-5 with TRBJ1-2; tentative D call: TRBD1 (5 bases). The germline V and J ends were trimmed by 0 bases and 2 bases, with 8 bases remaining between them. The CDR3 spans 14 residues. Germline CDR1 is SGHKS and CDR2 is YYEKEE (reference sequence). CDR3 bases: TGTGCCAGCAGCTTGGCACAGGTAAACTATGGCTACACCTTC. It yields the protein CASSLAQVNYGYTF.

The rearrangement joins TRBV28 to TRBJ2-3; D possibly corresponds to TRBD1 (5 bases). The CDR3 is 14 residues long. Looked up from germline, CDR1 is MDHEN and CDR2 is SYDVKM. The V end was cut by 3 bases, the J end by 4 bases, with 11 bases between. The CDR3 sequence is CASSFYRGADTQYF. The CDR3 DNA sequence: TGTGCCAGCAGTTTTTATAGGGGCGCAGATACGCAGTATTTT.

The chain links TRBV6-5 to TRBJ2-3; D is perhaps TRBD2 (5 bases). This CDR3 is 14 amino acids long. Germline V lookup: CDR1 MNHEY, CDR2 SVGAGI. With 5 bases removed from V and 4 bases from J, the gap between germline ends came to 13 bases. The CDR3 is CASSRTYTADTQYF. Written as DNA, the CDR3 is TGTGCCAGCAGTCGGACTTACACGGCAGATACGCAGTATTTT.

V gene TRBV10-3 combines with J gene TRBJ1-1; D might be TRBD1 (6 bases). Germline CDR1 ENHRY, CDR2 SYGVKD. With 5 bases removed from V and 1 base from J, the gap between germline ends came to 8 bases. The CDR3 length is 13 residues. CDR3 DNA: TGTGCCATCAGTACACAGGGGAACACTGAAGCTTTCTTT. Translating gives CAISTQGNTEAFF.

This chain uses TRBV29-1 with TRBJ2-2; D is perhaps TRBD1 (6 bases). V was pared by 4 bases and J by 2 bases, with 8 bases between. The germline V gene has CDR1 SQVTM and CDR2 ANQGSEA. This CDR3 comprises 13 residues. The DNA for the CDR3 is TGCAGCGTTGGGGGGCTAAACACCGGGGAGCTGTTTTTT. Translation: CSVGGLNTGELFF.

The chain links TRBV3-1 (or the pseudogene TRBV3-2) to TRBJ1-3; D gene unclear. The germline V gene has CDR1 LGHDT and CDR2 YNNKEL (reference sequence). This CDR3 contains 15 residues. V was shortened by 1 base and J by 0 bases, with 7 bases between the two germline ends. CDR3 in amino acids: CASSQGEASGNTIYF. The CDR3 DNA reads TGTGCCAGCAGCCAAGGCGAGGCCTCTGGAAACACCATATATTTT.

This chain joins TRBV6-1 and TRBJ1-5; D not resolved. Trimming stripped 1 base from V and 6 bases from J, with 4 bases between. The germline CDR1 and CDR2 sequences are MNHNS and SASEGT. CDR3 length equals 12 residues. The CDR3 DNA reads as TGTGCCAGCAGTGAAGTATCTCAGCCCCAGCATTTT. Amino acid sequence: CASSEVSQPQHF.

The J gene is TRBJ2-7, the V gene TRBV6-5; tentative D call: TRBD2 (5 bases). V dropped 4 bases and J dropped 2 bases, with 12 bases sitting between them. Germline V gene data show CDR1 as MNHEY and CDR2 as SVGAGI. CDR3 length equals 14 residues. This chain's CDR3 is CASSFDGGAYEQYF. DNA for the CDR3: TGTGCCAGCAGTTTTGACGGAGGAGCCTACGAGCAGTACTTC.

V usage is TRBV6-5 and J usage is TRBJ2-7; tentative D call: TRBD1 (6 bases). The CDR3 is made up of 14 amino acids. Germline assignment: CDR1 MNHEY and CDR2 SVGAGI. The V gene lost 5 bases and the J gene lost 3 bases, with 14 bases spanning the gap. CDR3 in amino acids: CASSIPGGLYEQYF. CDR3 nucleotides: TGTGCCAGCAGTATCCCTGGGGGCCTCTACGAGCAGTACTTC.

The chain joins TRBV7-2 to TRBJ2-6; 9 bases line up with TRBD1. Germline CDR1 and CDR2: SGHTA and FQGNSA. Trimming at V came to 5 bases and at J to 11 bases, leaving 4 bases not matched to a gene. The CDR3 loop spans 13 amino acids. The chain's CDR3 is CASSAGQGDVLTF. In DNA form, the CDR3 reads TGTGCCAGCAGCGCGGGACAGGGCGACGTCCTGACTTTC.

The chain recombines TRBV19 with TRBJ1-2; TRBD1 agrees at 7 bases. The CDR3 is 13 amino acids. The J segment lost 4 bases and the V segment lost 3 bases, leaving 2 bases of the junction unmatched. CDR1 is LNHDA and CDR2 is SQIVND in the germline V gene (reference sequence). CDR3 bases: TGTGCCAGTAGTATTCGGACAGGCTATGGCTACACCTTC. Encoded protein: CASSIRTGYGYTF.

The CDR3 loop reads CATSRDGREGYNEQFF. Here the CDR3 DNA reads TGTGCCACCAGCAGAGATGGGCGGGAGGGGTACAATGAGCAGTTCTTC. The chain employs TRBV15 and TRBJ2-1; 9 bases are a match to TRBD2. CDR1 is LNHNV and CDR2 is YYDKDF in the germline V gene (reference sequence). The CDR3 consists of 16 residues. J lost 4 bases, V lost 0 bases, and 4 bases had no gene match.

The V call is TRBV29-1, the J call TRBJ1-3; a weak D match, TRBD1 (5 bases). This CDR3 spans 13 amino acids. The germline CDR1 and CDR2 sequences are SQVTM and ANQGSEA. V lost 5 bases and J 4 bases, leaving 12 bases between the germline ends. The CDR3 region has the DNA TGCAGCGTTAAACCGCAGGGAGGAAACACCATATATTTT. This sequence encodes CSVKPQGGNTIYF. Based on the CDR3 plus reference TRBV29-1 and TRBJ1-3, the full variable domain is SAVISQKPSRDICQRGTSLTIQCQVDSQVTMMFWYRQQPGQSLTLIATANQGSEATYESGFVIDKFPISRPNLTFSTLTVSNMSPEDSSIYLCSVKPQGGNTIYFGEGSWLTVV.

The chain has TRBV3-1 (or the pseudogene TRBV3-2) and TRBJ1-4, with no clear D. The CDR3 is 15 amino acids. Germline V gene data show CDR1 as LGHDT and CDR2 as YNNKEL (reference sequence). The V end lost 5 bases, the J end lost 7 bases, and 17 bases lay between the germline ends. Here the CDR3 reads CASSKWRAEGEKLFF. The CDR3 nucleotides read TGTGCCAGCAGCAAATGGCGGGCAGAAGGTGAAAAACTGTTTTTT.